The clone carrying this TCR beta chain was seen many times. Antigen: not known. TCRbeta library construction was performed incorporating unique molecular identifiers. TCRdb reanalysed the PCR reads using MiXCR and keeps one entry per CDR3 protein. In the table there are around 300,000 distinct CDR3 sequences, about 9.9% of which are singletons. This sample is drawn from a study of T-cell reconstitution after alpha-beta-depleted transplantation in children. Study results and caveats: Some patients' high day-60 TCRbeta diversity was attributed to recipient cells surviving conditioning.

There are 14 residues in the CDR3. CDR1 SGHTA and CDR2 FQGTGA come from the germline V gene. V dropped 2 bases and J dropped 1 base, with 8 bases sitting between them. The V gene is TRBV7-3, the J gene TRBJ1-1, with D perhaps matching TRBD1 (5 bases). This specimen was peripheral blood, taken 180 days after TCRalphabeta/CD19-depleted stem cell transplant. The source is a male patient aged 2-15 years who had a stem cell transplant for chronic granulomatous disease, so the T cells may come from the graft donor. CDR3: CASSLLGGNTEAFF. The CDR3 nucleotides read TGTGCCAGCAGCTTATTGGGGGGGAACACTGAAGCTTTCTTT.